The 3 T cell receptor beta chains in this list originate from one sample, sequenced in a study of T cells after yellow fever vaccination. TCRdb ran MiXCR on the 5' RACE reads and lists one entry per CDR3 protein. The sample carries 250,000 or so distinct CDR3 sequences, more than 3.5% recorded once. Sample: PBMCs, taken 15 days after the yellow fever booster vaccination. These receptors all come from a man in his late teens or twenties who received the YFV17D yellow fever vaccine.

This clonotype has at least ten counts. The chain links TRBV4-3 to TRBJ2-2, with D uncertain. Between the trimmed V and J ends, which lost 0 bases and 7 bases, there was a span of 6 bases. Looked up from germline, CDR1 is LGHNA and CDR2 is YSLEER. The CDR3 totals 13 residues. CDR3: CASSQDGIGELFF. In nucleotides, the CDR3 is TGCGCCAGCAGCCAAGATGGAATCGGGGAGCTGTTTTTT.

This clonotype was detected ten times or more. The rearrangement links TRBV12-3 or TRBV12-4 to TRBJ1-5, with 9 bases identical to TRBD1. The CDR3 has 15 residues. After removal of 5 bases from V and 0 bases from J, the junction contained 2 bases not matched to a gene. CDR3 bases: TGTGCCAGCAGTGACAGGGGGATTAGCAATCAGCCCCAGCATTTT. Protein product: CASSDRGISNQPQHF.

Ten or more counts support this clonotype. This rearrangement joins TRBV20-1 to TRBJ2-5; 7 positions match TRBD1. The CDR3 loop spans 12 amino acids. Germline V gene data show CDR1 as DFQATT and CDR2 as SNEGSKA (reference sequence). J lost 0 bases, V lost 6 bases, and 1 base had no gene match. The CDR3 coding sequence is TGCAGTGCCACAGGGGACCAAGAGACCCAGTACTTC. Its translation: CSATGDQETQYF.